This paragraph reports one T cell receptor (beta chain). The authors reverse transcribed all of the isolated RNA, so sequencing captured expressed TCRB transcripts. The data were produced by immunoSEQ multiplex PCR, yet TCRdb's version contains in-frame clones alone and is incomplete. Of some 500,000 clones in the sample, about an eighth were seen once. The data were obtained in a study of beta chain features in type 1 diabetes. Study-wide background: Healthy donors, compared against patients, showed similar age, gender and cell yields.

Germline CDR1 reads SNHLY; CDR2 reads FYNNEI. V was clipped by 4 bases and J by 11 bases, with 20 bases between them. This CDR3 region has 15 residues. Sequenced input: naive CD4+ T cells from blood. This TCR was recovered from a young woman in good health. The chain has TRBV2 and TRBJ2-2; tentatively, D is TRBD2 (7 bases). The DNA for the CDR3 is TGTGCCAGCAGTGGCCCGGGGGGCTCCTCTGTAGAGCTGTTTTTT. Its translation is CASSGPGGSSVELFF. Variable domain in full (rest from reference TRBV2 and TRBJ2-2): EPEVTQTPSHQVTQMGQEVILRCVPISNHLYFYWYRQILGQKVEFLVSFYNNEISEKSEIFDDQFSVERPDGSNFTLKIRSTKLEDSAMYFCASSGPGGSSVELFFGEGSRLTVL.